Shown below are 22 T cell receptor beta chains from a single sample sequenced in a study of cytomegalovirus exposure and HLA in healthy donors. The PCR was carried out with 60 Vbeta primers and 13 Jbeta primers. The method was immunoSEQ multiplex PCR; TCRdb's version includes in-frame clones alone and lacks a portion of them. The sample has more than 150,000 clones, around 76% seen once. The sample was PBMCs. The receptors shown here come from a woman aged 25 to 39 in good health and CMV-seropositive.

This chain uses TRBV6-6 with TRBJ1-5; TRBD1 matches 7 bases. Germline V CDR1 and CDR2: MNHNY, SVGAGI (reference sequence). Losses at the gene ends were 5 bases for V and 7 bases for J; bases not matched to a gene: 5. CDR3 length: 13 residues. The CDR3 is CASSPQGNQPQHF. In nucleotides, the CDR3 is TGTGCCAGCAGTCCACAGGGGAACCAGCCCCAGCATTTT.

V gene TRBV5-4 combines with J gene TRBJ2-5; D might be TRBD2 (5 bases). With 5 bases removed from V and 4 bases from J, the gap between germline ends came to 18 bases. Germline lookup yields CDR1 SGHNT and CDR2 YYREEE (reference sequence). There are 15 residues in the CDR3. CDR3 protein: CASSSPRATIETQYF. The CDR3 coding sequence is TGTGCCAGCAGTTCACCGCGGGCGACGATAGAGACCCAGTACTTC. The entire variable domain, with the rest obtained from reference TRBV5-4 and TRBJ2-5, is as follows: ETGVTQSPTHLIKTRGQQVTLRCSSQSGHNTVSWYQQALGQGPQFIFQYYREEENGRGNFPPRFSGLQFPNYSSELNVNALELDDSALYLCASSSPRATIETQYFGPGTRLLVL.

CDR3 nucleotide sequence: TGTGCCAGCAGCTTGGCTAGTTATAATTCACCCCTCCACTTT. Amino acids: CASSLASYNSPLHF. The chain employs TRBV5-5 and TRBJ1-6; D gene ambiguous. Between the trimmed V and J ends, which lost 0 bases and 4 bases, there was a span of 5 bases. The length of the CDR3 is 14 residues. CDR1 SGHKS and CDR2 YYEKEE come from the germline V gene (reference sequence).

V usage is TRBV19 and J usage is TRBJ1-2, with D possibly being TRBD1 (6 bases). Germline V gene sequence: CDR1 LNHDA, CDR2 SQIVND (reference sequence). CDR3 length equals 13 residues. Trimming cost V 6 bases and J 6 bases, with 14 bases left between them. CDR3 protein: CASSPGTNNGYTF. DNA for the CDR3: TGTGCCAGTAGCCCCGGGACAAACAATGGCTACACCTTC.

The V call is TRBV9, the J call TRBJ2-5, with 8 bases identical to TRBD2. CDR1 SGDLS and CDR2 YYNGEE come from the germline V gene. This CDR3 comprises 14 residues. V shed 4 bases, J shed 5 bases, and the junction held 7 bases outside the gene matches. DNA of the CDR3: TGTGCCAGCAGCATTAGCGGGGCGCTGGAGACCCAGTACTTC. It is translated as CASSISGALETQYF.

The chain combines TRBV5-1 with TRBJ1-1; D unclear. Looked up from germline, CDR1 is SGHRS and CDR2 is YFSETQ. The CDR3 has 15 residues. The V gene lost 1 base and the J gene lost 3 bases, with 13 bases spanning the gap. CDR3 residues: CASSLILLSDTEAFF. The CDR3 coding sequence is TGCGCCAGCAGCTTGATCCTCTTATCGGACACTGAAGCTTTCTTT.

This clone was seen more than once but under ten times. The chain recombines TRBV10-1 with TRBJ1-1; D might be TRBD1 (5 bases). Looked up from germline, CDR1 is WNHNN and CDR2 is SYGVQD (reference sequence). This CDR3 is 13 amino acids long. Deletions cut 6 bases from V and 2 bases from J, with 10 bases between. CDR3 protein: CASRRDANTEAFF. The CDR3 DNA reads TGCGCCAGCAGGCGGGACGCTAACACTGAAGCTTTCTTT.

There are a few counts of this clone. V is TRBV7-2 and J is TRBJ1-5, with D perhaps TRBD1 (5 bases). The V end lost 5 bases, the J end lost 3 bases, and 23 bases lay between the germline ends. Germline CDR1 and CDR2: SGHTA and FQGNSA. CDR3 length equals 18 residues. The DNA of the CDR3 is TGTGCCAGCAGCCCACGATGGAGGGCAGGGACTGCCAATCAGCCCCAGCATTTT. It encodes CASSPRWRAGTANQPQHF.

The chain links TRBV5-8 to TRBJ1-6; a weak D match, TRBD1 (5 bases). V was trimmed by 3 bases and J by 10 bases, leaving 17 bases between them. The CDR3 is 15 residues long. In germline, CDR1 is SGHTS, CDR2 YDEGEE. Here the CDR3 DNA reads TGTGCCAGCAGCTGGGCAGGGCGGTTCTTCTCACCCCTCCACTTT. Its protein is CASSWAGRFFSPLHF.

The V gene is TRBV5-1, the J gene TRBJ2-7; D may be TRBD2 (5 bases). The V and J ends lost 2 bases and 3 bases respectively, with 18 bases between them. The length of the CDR3 is 16 residues. Per the germline V gene, CDR1 is SGHRS and CDR2 is YFSETQ. CDR3: CASSFRGFEGSYEQYF. In nucleotides, the CDR3 is TGCGCCAGCAGCTTCCGGGGTTTTGAGGGAAGCTACGAGCAGTACTTC.

The V call is TRBV27, the J call TRBJ2-7; TRBD1 might be the D (6 bases). The CDR3 totals 13 residues. V dropped 10 bases and J dropped 7 bases, with 20 bases sitting between them. CDR1 is MNHEY, CDR2 SMNVEV, per germline (reference sequence). As DNA, the CDR3 is TGTGCCACCTTAGGGGCAGGGGCTGGTGAGCAGTACTTC. Protein: CATLGAGAGEQYF.

The rearrangement joins TRBV7-9 to TRBJ1-1; TRBD1 matches 9 bases. The ends lost 5 bases at V and 7 bases at J; junction bases unmatched: 8. Germline CDR1 is SEHNR and CDR2 is FQNEAQ (reference sequence). CDR3 length equals 14 residues. The CDR3 region has the DNA TGTGCCAGCAGCCGGGACAGGGTGTTCGGTGAAGCTTTCTTT. This gives the protein CASSRDRVFGEAFF. Looking up the rest from reference TRBV7-9 and TRBJ1-1 gives the full variable domain: DTGVSQNPRHKITKRGQNVTFRCDPISEHNRLYWYRQTLGQGPEFLTYFQNEAQLEKSRLLSDRFSAERPKGSFSTLEIQRTEQGDSAMYLCASSRDRVFGEAFFGQGTRLTVV.

The chain is built from TRBV7-2 and TRBJ2-7; perhaps TRBD2 as D (6 bases). With 3 bases removed from V and 1 base from J, the gap between germline ends came to 10 bases. The CDR3 consists of 14 residues. Germline CDR1 is SGHTA and CDR2 is FQGNSA. The CDR3 nucleotides read TGTGCCAGCAGCTTGGGCGGGGTTTCCTACGAGCAGTACTTC. Protein product: CASSLGGVSYEQYF. Looking up the rest from reference TRBV7-2 and TRBJ2-7 gives the full variable domain: GAGVSQSPSNKVTEKGKDVELRCDPISGHTALYWYRQSLGQGLEFLIYFQGNSAPDKSGLPSDRFSAERTGGSVSTLTIQRTQQEDSAVYLCASSLGGVSYEQYFGPGTRLTVT.

The chain links TRBV28 to TRBJ2-5, with D possibly being TRBD1 (5 bases). The DNA matches TRBJ2-7 better at its end, which makes the J call doubtful. Germline values: CDR1 MDHEN, CDR2 SYDVKM. This CDR3 region has 16 residues. The CDR3 sequence is CASSLLGRASSYEQYF. The CDR3 nucleotides read TGTGCCAGCAGTTTATTGGGCAGGGCGTCCTCCTACGAGCAGTACTTC.

The rearrangement links TRBV28 to TRBJ2-3; 7 bases line up with TRBD2. Trimming at V came to 4 bases and at J to 4 bases, leaving 11 bases not matched to a gene. Germline V gene data show CDR1 as MDHEN and CDR2 as SYDVKM. The CDR3 has 16 residues. In DNA, the CDR3 is TGTGCCAGCAGTTCCTTCTTGGGGCTAGCGGCAGATACGCAGTATTTT. Translating it yields CASSSFLGLAADTQYF.

The rearrangement links TRBV5-1 to TRBJ1-1; tentative D call: TRBD1 (5 bases). V was shortened by 4 bases and J by 6 bases, with 13 bases between the two germline ends. This CDR3 region has 13 residues. Germline loops: CDR1 SGHRS, CDR2 YFSETQ. CDR3 in amino acids: CASSSWGNAEAFF. Written as DNA, the CDR3 is TGCGCCAGCAGCAGCTGGGGCAACGCTGAAGCTTTCTTT.

The CDR3 DNA follows: TGTGCCAGCAGCCCGACAGGGGTCCGATACGAGCAGTACTTC. Translation gives CASSPTGVRYEQYF. The chain links TRBV5-4 to TRBJ2-7, with TRBD1 matching 8 bases. Germline V gene lookup returns CDR1 SGHNT and CDR2 YYREEE (reference sequence). The V segment lost 4 bases and the J segment 4 bases; nucleotides outside the gene matches: 7. The length of the CDR3 is 14 residues.

This chain joins TRBV6-4 and TRBJ2-3, with D possibly TRBD1 on 6 matching bases. V shed 6 bases and J shed 5 bases, with 18 bases lying between them. The CDR3 has 15 amino acids. Germline V gene data show CDR1 as MRHNA and CDR2 as SNTAGT. CDR3 in amino acids: CASSQGPTGRDTQYF. CDR3 in DNA: TGTGCCAGCAGCCAGGGGCCCACCGGCAGAGATACGCAGTATTTT.

The rearrangement joins TRBV6-1 to TRBJ1-1, with TRBD1 matching over 7 bases. The CDR3 length is 13 residues. V shed 5 bases, J shed 7 bases, and the junction held 7 bases outside the gene matches. Per the germline V gene, CDR1 is MNHNS and CDR2 is SASEGT. CDR3 sequence: CASSQLGGVEAFF. The CDR3 nucleotides read TGTGCCAGCAGTCAATTAGGGGGCGTTGAAGCTTTCTTT.

This chain joins TRBV5-6 and TRBJ1-4; 9 nucleotides line up with TRBD1. This CDR3 is 13 amino acids long. From germline, CDR1 is SGHDT and CDR2 YYEEEE. Trimming removed 6 bases from V and 7 bases from J; junction bases left unmatched: 4. The CDR3 is CASTRQGGEKLFF. The CDR3 DNA reads TGTGCCAGCACCCGACAGGGGGGTGAAAAACTGTTTTTT.

This sequence joins TRBV19 and TRBJ2-7; 12 nucleotides align to TRBD2. Germline lookup yields CDR1 LNHDA and CDR2 SQIVND (reference sequence). The CDR3 has 16 amino acids. Trimming at V came to 5 bases and at J to 1 base, leaving 6 bases not matched to a gene. In DNA, the CDR3 is TGTGCCAGTAGTCCCCAAACTAGCGGGGGGTCCTACGAGCAGTACTTC. Amino acids: CASSPQTSGGSYEQYF.

The genes are TRBV7-6 and TRBJ1-1, with 8 bases aligning to TRBD1. The V and J ends lost 1 base and 11 bases, in that order; junction bases with no gene match: 18. CDR1 and CDR2 from the germline V gene are SGHVS and FNYEAQ. The CDR3 runs 17 residues. CDR3 nucleotides: TGTGCCAGCAGCTTAGATGCTTGGCCAGGGGGCGCCCAGGATGCTTTCTTT. Its translation is CASSLDAWPGGAQDAFF.